The 29 T cell receptor beta chains below all came from one sample that was sequenced in a study of blood T cell repertoires in COVID-19. Sequencing used immunoSEQ multiplex PCR; TCRdb keeps in-frame clones, though not all of them. The table records about 210,000 clones, 80% of them present only once. The material sequenced was peripheral blood. The source is a human donor in a cohort sampled during active COVID-19.

This clone has just a few counts. The gene calls are TRBV18 and TRBJ1-5; possible D gene TRBD1, 5 bases. V lost 2 bases, J lost 0 bases, and 5 bases lay in between. The CDR3 length is 14 residues. Germline loops: CDR1 KGHSH, CDR2 LQKENI. As DNA, the CDR3 is TGTGCCAGCTCACCAGGGGCTAGCAATCAGCCCCAGCATTTT. Residues: CASSPGASNQPQHF. Based on the CDR3 plus reference TRBV18 and TRBJ1-5, the full variable domain is NAGVMQNPRHLVRRRGQEARLRCSPMKGHSHVYWYRQLPEEGLKFMVYLQKENIIDESGMPKERFSAEFPKEGPSILRIQQVVRGDSAAYFCASSPGASNQPQHFGDGTRLSIL.

This clone was detected many times. This chain links TRBV18 with TRBJ1-1; D is unresolved. V was clipped by 5 bases and J by 4 bases, with 14 bases between them. The CDR3 sequence is 14 residues long. Germline assignment: CDR1 KGHSH and CDR2 LQKENI. The CDR3 loop reads CASSGRSISTEAFF. In DNA form, the CDR3 reads TGTGCCAGCTCAGGGAGGAGTATCTCCACTGAAGCTTTCTTT.

This clone has only a few counts. The chain recombines TRBV30 with TRBJ1-6, with TRBD1 matching 7 bases. This CDR3 is 12 amino acids long. The V gene end was trimmed by 8 bases and the J gene end by 7 bases; junction bases not matched to a gene: 5. Germline V gene lookup returns CDR1 GTSNPN and CDR2 SVGIG (reference sequence). The CDR3 DNA reads TGTGCCCAGGACAGGCGCAATTCACCCCTCCACTTT. Its translation: CAQDRRNSPLHF.

This chain connects TRBV3-1 (or the pseudogene TRBV3-2) to TRBJ1-1, with a tentative D call TRBD1 (6 bases). The ends were cut back, 4 bases at V and 0 bases at J, with 9 bases in the middle. This CDR3 region has 14 residues. The germline V gene has CDR1 LGHDT and CDR2 YNNKEL (reference sequence). CDR3 sequence (DNA): TGTGCCAGCAGCCCGACAGGCATGAACACTGAAGCTTTCTTT. Translated: CASSPTGMNTEAFF.

The CDR3, as DNA: TGCGCCAGCAGTCTTCCCCTCACAGGGACCATGAACACTGAAGCTTTCTTT. Protein: CASSLPLTGTMNTEAFF. The chain recombines TRBV5-1 with TRBJ1-1; a possible D gene is TRBD1 (6 bases). Germline V gene sequence: CDR1 SGHRS, CDR2 YFSETQ. Trimming removed 5 bases from V and 0 bases from J, with 20 bases in between. The CDR3 has 17 residues.

This CDR3 reads CASSQSGTVSGNTIYF. In DNA form, the CDR3 reads TGTGCCAGCAGCCAATCCGGGACAGTCTCTGGAAACACCATATATTTT. V gene TRBV3-1 (or the pseudogene TRBV3-2) combines with J gene TRBJ1-3; 7 nucleotides match TRBD1. This CDR3 spans 16 amino acids. The germline V gene encodes CDR1 LGHDT and CDR2 YNNKEL (reference sequence). V trimming: 2 bases; J trimming: 0 bases; junction bases outside the gene matches: 4.

This clone was seen only once. The CDR3 reads CASSKAGAQAYEQYF. Written as DNA, the CDR3 is TGTGCCAGCAGCAAAGCGGGAGCCCAGGCCTACGAGCAGTACTTC. The chain carries TRBV5-4 and TRBJ2-7; 8 bases align to TRBD2. V dropped 4 bases and J dropped 2; count of bases not matched to a gene: 8. The germline CDR1 and CDR2 sequences are SGHNT and YYREEE (reference sequence). This CDR3 is built from 15 residues.

The chain recombines TRBV27 with TRBJ2-7; no firm D call. Germline loops: CDR1 MNHEY, CDR2 SMNVEV (reference sequence). V was pared by 7 bases and J by 4 bases, with 8 bases between. The CDR3 is made up of 11 amino acids. This chain's CDR3 is CASTFLYEQYF. The CDR3 DNA sequence: TGTGCCAGCACCTTTCTTTACGAGCAGTACTTC.

The gene calls are TRBV24-1 and TRBJ1-3; 7 bases fit TRBD1. This CDR3 region has 14 residues. Germline trimming cut 10 bases from V and 3 bases from J; bases unmatched to any gene: 8. Germline loops: CDR1 KGHDR, CDR2 SFDVKD. The CDR3 reads CATTQGQSGNTIYF. Here the CDR3 DNA reads TGTGCCACTACGCAGGGACAGAGTGGAAACACCATATATTTT.

This clone was counted only a few times. The J gene is TRBJ2-1, the V gene TRBV11-1, with TRBD2 matching 12 bases. Germline loops: CDR1 SGHAT, CDR2 FQDESV (reference sequence). The CDR3 has 14 residues. The ends lost 4 bases at V and 8 bases at J; junction bases unmatched: 3. CDR3 bases: TGTGCCAGCAGCTGGACTAGCGGGACGGATGAGCAGTTCTTC. It translates to CASSWTSGTDEQFF.

V is TRBV5-1 and J is TRBJ1-3; 8 bases align to TRBD1. With V trimmed by 3 bases and J by 0 bases, 8 bases remained unmatched. CDR3 size: 17 residues. The germline V gene has CDR1 SGHRS and CDR2 YFSETQ. Here the CDR3 reads CASSSPTGANSGNTIYF. CDR3 nucleotides: TGCGCCAGCAGCTCCCCGACAGGGGCTAACTCTGGAAACACCATATATTTT.

V and J are TRBV6-5 and TRBJ1-1; D not certain. The CDR3 has 12 amino acids. With 5 bases removed from V and 3 bases from J, the gap between germline ends came to 7 bases. Germline-derived CDR1 and CDR2 are MNHEY and SVGAGI. The CDR3 loop is CASSLRDTEAFF. The CDR3 DNA follows: TGTGCCAGCAGTCTCCGGGACACTGAAGCTTTCTTT.

This chain joins TRBV2 and TRBJ2-5; no firm D call. V was cut by 2 bases and J by 4 bases, with 8 bases left in between. Germline lookup yields CDR1 SNHLY and CDR2 FYNNEI. The CDR3 length is 13 residues. Here the CDR3 reads CASSERSVETQYF. The CDR3, as DNA: TGTGCCAGCAGTGAAAGGAGCGTAGAGACCCAGTACTTC.

V gene TRBV7-9 combines with J gene TRBJ1-1, with D tentatively TRBD1 (6 bases). Trimming removed 6 bases at V and 2 bases at J, with 10 bases between. CDR3 length: 13 residues. Germline V gene sequence: CDR1 SEHNR, CDR2 FQNEAQ (reference sequence). CDR3 residues: CASRTGGNTEAFF. The CDR3 DNA reads as TGTGCCAGCAGGACAGGTGGTAACACTGAAGCTTTCTTT.

The rearrangement uses TRBV11-2 and TRBJ2-1; 16 nucleotides align to TRBD2. This CDR3 has 17 amino acids. Per germline, CDR1 SGHAT and CDR2 FQNNGV. With 5 bases clipped from V and 7 bases from J, the junction kept 8 bases outside the gene matches. CDR3 sequence (DNA): TGTGCCAGCAGCCCGGGGACTAGCGGGGGGGCTGAGAATGAGCAGTTCTTC. This encodes CASSPGTSGGAENEQFF.

V and J are TRBV20-1 and TRBJ2-7; no definite D call. Germline V lookup: CDR1 DFQATT, CDR2 SNEGSKA (reference sequence). V lost 6 bases, J lost 3 bases, and 6 bases lay in between. This CDR3 has 10 amino acids. CDR3 amino acids: CSAYGYEQYF. In DNA form, the CDR3 reads TGCAGTGCGTACGGCTACGAGCAGTACTTC.

This clone was seen just once. The J gene is TRBJ1-1, the V gene TRBV28; 7 bases align to TRBD1. The germline gives CDR1 MDHEN, CDR2 SYDVKM. CDR3 length: 13 amino acids. The junction had 6 bases not matched to a gene; V was cut back by 1 base and J by 10 bases. The CDR3 sequence is CASSLSGGRIAFF. The CDR3, as DNA: TGTGCCAGCAGTTTATCAGGGGGAAGGATAGCTTTCTTT.

The gene calls are TRBV2 and TRBJ2-3; the D gene is possibly TRBD2 (6 bases). The length of the CDR3 is 13 residues. The V end was cut by 0 bases, the J end by 7 bases, with 8 bases between. Germline values: CDR1 SNHLY, CDR2 FYNNEI. DNA of the CDR3: TGTGCCAGCAGTGAAGCGAGGGACTATACGCAGTATTTT. This translates into CASSEARDYTQYF.

The chain couples TRBV28 to TRBJ1-5; D not resolved. V lost 10 bases and J lost 1, with 14 bases in between. The CDR3 is 14 amino acids. Per the germline V gene, CDR1 is MDHEN and CDR2 is SYDVKM. The CDR3 reads CATLRELSNQPQHF. The CDR3, as DNA: TGTGCCACCCTTCGGGAATTGAGCAATCAGCCCCAGCATTTT.

The chain has TRBV6-2 or TRBV6-3 and TRBJ1-5, with a possible D match to TRBD1 (5 bases). The CDR3 runs to 15 residues. V was cut by 0 bases and J by 2 bases, with 8 bases left in between. Per germline, CDR1 MNHEY and CDR2 SVGEGT. The CDR3 DNA reads as TGTGCCAGCAGTTACTCCAGGGTGGGCAATCAGCCCCAGCATTTT. Its protein product is CASSYSRVGNQPQHF.

The sample holds a few counts of this clone. The rearrangement links TRBV13 to TRBJ1-3; D perhaps matches TRBD1 (5 bases). Germline CDR1 reads PRHDT; CDR2 reads FYEKMQ (reference sequence). The CDR3 extends over 17 amino acids. Trimming took off 6 bases at V and 1 base at J, with 19 bases between the two ends. The chain's CDR3 is CASSSLGTFGSGNTIYF. The CDR3 nucleotides read TGTGCCAGCAGTTCATTAGGGACTTTCGGATCTGGAAACACCATATATTTT.

The CDR3 DNA reads TGTGCCAGCAGTCTCGGGACTAGCGGACGCTACGAGCAGTACTTC. Encoded protein: CASSLGTSGRYEQYF. This chain joins TRBV27 and TRBJ2-7; 11 nucleotides agree with TRBD2. CDR1 MNHEY and CDR2 SMNVEV come from the germline V gene (reference sequence). The CDR3 covers 15 residues. J was trimmed by 3 bases and V by 5 bases; bases with no gene match: 6.

The count of this clone is one. The V call is TRBV29-1, the J call TRBJ2-5; 10 bases line up with TRBD2. V was clipped by 4 bases and J by 5 bases; unmatched bases: 7. The CDR3 consists of 14 residues. Per germline, CDR1 SQVTM and CDR2 ANQGSEA. CDR3 coding DNA: TGCAGCGTTGTAAGCGGGGGGGCCTCGGAGACCCAGTACTTC. Amino acid sequence: CSVVSGGASETQYF.

The rearrangement uses TRBV29-1 and TRBJ2-3; D is uncertain. Germline V CDR1 and CDR2: SQVTM, ANQGSEA. The V end lost 2 bases, the J end lost 4 bases, and 10 bases lay between the germline ends. The CDR3 has 13 residues. The CDR3: CSVEKRLADTQYF. CDR3 in DNA: TGCAGCGTTGAAAAGAGACTCGCAGATACGCAGTATTTT.

In this sample, this clone turned up a few times. The J gene is TRBJ1-2, the V gene TRBV6-5, with D possibly TRBD1 on 6 matching bases. Deletions cut 4 bases from V and 4 bases from J, with 10 bases between. Per germline, CDR1 MNHEY and CDR2 SVGAGI. This CDR3 has 13 amino acids. The CDR3, as DNA: TGTGCCAGCAGTTCTCAGGGGTTCTATGGCTACACCTTC. Amino acid sequence: CASSSQGFYGYTF.

This sequence joins TRBV15 and TRBJ1-5; TRBD1 is a possible D gene (6 bases). Germline CDR1 and CDR2: LNHNV and YYDKDF (reference sequence). V was cut by 1 base and J by 0 bases, with 19 bases left in between. The CDR3 runs to 19 residues. As DNA, the CDR3 is TGTGCCACCAGCAGAGTGGGGAGGGGGGGGCCCTATAGCAATCAGCCCCAGCATTTT. Protein: CATSRVGRGGPYSNQPQHF.

This chain uses TRBV3-1 (or the pseudogene TRBV3-2) with TRBJ2-5, with 12 bases matching TRBD2. The CDR3 spans 20 residues. V was clipped by 2 bases and J by 4 bases; unmatched bases: 17. Per the germline V gene, CDR1 is LGHDT and CDR2 is YNNKEL (reference sequence). CDR3 bases: TGTGCCAGCAGCCAATTACTAGCGGGAGGTCCCCCCCCAATGTCAGAGACCCAGTACTTC. This encodes CASSQLLAGGPPPMSETQYF.

The rearrangement links TRBV6-2 or TRBV6-3 to TRBJ2-7; possibly TRBD2 for D (6 bases). The germline V gene encodes CDR1 MNHEY and CDR2 SVGEGT. Trimming shortened V by 0 bases and J by 6 bases, and 15 bases separated the two germline ends. The CDR3 covers 15 residues. The CDR3 loop reads CASSYSLAAQVEQYF. The CDR3 region has the DNA TGTGCCAGCAGTTACTCACTAGCCGCCCAAGTCGAGCAGTACTTC.

CDR3 sequence reads: CASSQEYLATGAGNTIYF. Written as DNA, the CDR3 is TGTGCCAGCAGCCAAGAATATCTGGCGACAGGGGCTGGAAACACCATATATTTT. This sequence joins TRBV3-1 (or the pseudogene TRBV3-2) and TRBJ1-3, with 8 bases that match TRBD1. This CDR3 region has 18 residues. V lost 0 bases, J lost 2 bases, and 9 bases stayed unmatched. From germline, CDR1 is LGHDT and CDR2 YNNKEL (reference sequence).